This TCR beta chain stems from a study of T-cell reconstitution after alpha-beta-depleted transplantation in children. Preparation of the TCRbeta library was carried out with unique molecular identifiers. TCRdb ran MiXCR on the PCR reads and lists one entry per CDR3 protein. The repertoire has fewer than 750,000 distinct CDR3 sequences, 20% to 25% of them found once; the top ten carry 13% to 15%. Germline CDR1 is SGHTA and CDR2 is FQGNSA. Trimming shortened V by 5 bases and J by 6 bases, and 14 bases separated the two germline ends. The CDR3 sequence is 14 residues long. The clonotype was recovered from a boy under two years old who had a stem cell transplant for acute myeloid leukemia, so the T cells may come from the graft donor. The sequencing here drew on PBMCs, mostly from graft donor cells, taken 360 days after TCRalphabeta/CD19-depleted stem cell transplant. This chain joins TRBV7-2 and TRBJ1-5, with D maybe TRBD1 (6 bases). The CDR3 nucleotides are TGTGCCAGCAGCCCCCGGGCAGGGGCTCAGCCCCAGCATTTT. Protein product: CASSPRAGAQPQHF. The variable domain in full, with the rest retrieved from reference TRBV7-2 and TRBJ1-5, is GAGVSQSPSNKVTEKGKDVELRCDPISGHTALYWYRQSLGQGLEFLIYFQGNSAPDKSGLPSDRFSAERTGGSVSTLTIQRTQQEDSAVYLCASSPRAGAQPQHFGDGTRLSIL.